This T cell receptor beta chain was documented in a study of identical twins. Trimming stripped 3 bases from V and 6 bases from J, with 4 bases between. Germline V CDR1 and CDR2: SGHDT, YYEEEE. CDR3 length: 11 residues. Via MiXCR, TCRdb re-called the 5' RACE reads, giving one row per CDR3 protein. This table has approximately 210,000 distinct CDR3 sequences, roughly a tenth appearing once. This clonotype showed up many times. This TCR was sampled from a woman under 30 in good health. The sample comprised memory (CD45RO+) T cells sorted from blood. This chain joins TRBV5-6 and TRBJ2-1; no clear D. The chain's CDR3 is CASSWSNEQFF. Here the CDR3 DNA reads TGTGCCAGCAGCTGGAGCAATGAGCAGTTCTTC.